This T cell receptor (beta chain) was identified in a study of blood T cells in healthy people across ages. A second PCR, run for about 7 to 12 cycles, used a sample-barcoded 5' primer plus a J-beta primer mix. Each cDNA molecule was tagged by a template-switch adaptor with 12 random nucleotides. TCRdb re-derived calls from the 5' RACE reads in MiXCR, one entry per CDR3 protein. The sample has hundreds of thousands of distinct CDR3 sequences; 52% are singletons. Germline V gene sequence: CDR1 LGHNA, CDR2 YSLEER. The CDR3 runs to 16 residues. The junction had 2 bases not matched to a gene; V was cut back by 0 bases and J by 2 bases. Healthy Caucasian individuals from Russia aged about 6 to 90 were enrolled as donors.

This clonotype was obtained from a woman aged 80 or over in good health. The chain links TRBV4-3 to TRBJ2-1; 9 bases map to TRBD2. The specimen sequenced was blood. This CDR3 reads CASSQDGTSPYNEQFF. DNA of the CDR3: TGCGCCAGCAGCCAAGATGGGACTAGCCCCTACAATGAGCAGTTCTTC.